This T cell receptor beta chain was captured in a study of beta chain features in type 1 diabetes. Germline V lookup: CDR1 LGHNA, CDR2 YSLEER. The CDR3 has 14 residues. V was trimmed by 0 bases and J by 5 bases, leaving 10 bases between them. Reverse transcribing all isolated RNA meant expressed TCRB transcripts were sequenced. Clones were read by immunoSEQ multiplex PCR, and TCRdb kept only the in-frame ones, dropping some. There are under 500,000 clones in the sample; about 30% occur only once, and 0.05% to 0.07% lies in the top ten. This TCR was sampled from a man between 18 and 35 years old in good health. What was sequenced was naive CD4+ T cells from blood. The rearrangement uses TRBV4-3 and TRBJ2-5; no definite D call. The CDR3 DNA reads as TGCGCCAGCAGCCAAGACCGTAGAGACGAGACCCAGTACTTC. This gives the protein CASSQDRRDETQYF.